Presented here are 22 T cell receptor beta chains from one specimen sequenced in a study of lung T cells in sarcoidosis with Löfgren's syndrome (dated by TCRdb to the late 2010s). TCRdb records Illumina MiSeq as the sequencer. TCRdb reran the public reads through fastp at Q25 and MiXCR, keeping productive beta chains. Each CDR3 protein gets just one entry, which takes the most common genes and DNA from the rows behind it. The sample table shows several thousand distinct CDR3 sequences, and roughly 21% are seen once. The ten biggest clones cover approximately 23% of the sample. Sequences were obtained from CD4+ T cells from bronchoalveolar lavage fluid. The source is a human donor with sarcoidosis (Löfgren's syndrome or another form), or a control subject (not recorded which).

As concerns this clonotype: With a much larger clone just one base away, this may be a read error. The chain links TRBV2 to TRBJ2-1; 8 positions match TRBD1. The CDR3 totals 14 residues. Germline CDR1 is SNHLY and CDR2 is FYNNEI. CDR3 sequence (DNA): TGTGCCGGCAGTCGGGACAGGAGTTACAATGAGCAGTTCTTC. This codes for CAGSRDRSYNEQFF.

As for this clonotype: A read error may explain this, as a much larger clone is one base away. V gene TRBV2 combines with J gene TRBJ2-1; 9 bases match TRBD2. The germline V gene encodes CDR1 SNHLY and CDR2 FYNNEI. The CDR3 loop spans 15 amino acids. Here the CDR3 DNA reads TGTGCCAGCAGTGAATGGCGGGGGGGTTCCGATGAGCAGCTCTTC. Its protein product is CASSEWRGGSDEQLF.

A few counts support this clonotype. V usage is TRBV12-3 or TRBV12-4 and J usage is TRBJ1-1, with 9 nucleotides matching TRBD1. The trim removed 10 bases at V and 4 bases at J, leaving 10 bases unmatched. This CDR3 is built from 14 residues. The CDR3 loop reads CANQPGQGVTEAFF. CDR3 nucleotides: TGTGCCAACCAGCCGGGACAGGGTGTCACTGAAGCTTTCTTT.

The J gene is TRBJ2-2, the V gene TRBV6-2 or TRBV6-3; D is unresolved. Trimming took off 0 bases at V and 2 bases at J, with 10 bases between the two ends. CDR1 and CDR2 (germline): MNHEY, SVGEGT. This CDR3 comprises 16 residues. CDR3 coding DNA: TGTGCCAGCAGTTACTCGAGAAGGACCAACACCGGGGAGCTGTTTTTT. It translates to CASSYSRRTNTGELFF.

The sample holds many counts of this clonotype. The CDR3 region is CASKGTWGETQYF. The DNA of the CDR3 is TGTGCCAGCAAGGGGACCTGGGGGGAGACCCAGTACTTC. The rearrangement links TRBV27 to TRBJ2-5, with D tentatively TRBD1 or TRBD2 (5 bases each). The CDR3 covers 13 residues. Trimming removed 7 bases from V and 5 bases from J, with 14 bases in between. Germline-derived CDR1 and CDR2 are MNHEY and SMNVEV (reference sequence).

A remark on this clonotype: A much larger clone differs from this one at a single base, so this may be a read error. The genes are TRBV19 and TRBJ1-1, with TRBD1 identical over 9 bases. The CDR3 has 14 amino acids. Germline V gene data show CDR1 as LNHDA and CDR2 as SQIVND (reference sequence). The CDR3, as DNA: TGTGCCAGTAGCCGGGACAGGGCGAACACTGGAGCTTTCTTT. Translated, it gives CASSRDRANTGAFF.

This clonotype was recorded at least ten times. Here the CDR3 DNA reads TGCGCCAGCAGCCACATTGGACGGGTTTTGAACTACGAGCAGTACTTC. Translating gives CASSHIGRVLNYEQYF. The rearrangement links TRBV5-1 to TRBJ2-7, with D unresolved. Per the germline V gene, CDR1 is SGHRS and CDR2 is YFSETQ. Trimming left V 4 bases short and J 3 bases short, with 20 bases between. There are 16 residues in the CDR3.

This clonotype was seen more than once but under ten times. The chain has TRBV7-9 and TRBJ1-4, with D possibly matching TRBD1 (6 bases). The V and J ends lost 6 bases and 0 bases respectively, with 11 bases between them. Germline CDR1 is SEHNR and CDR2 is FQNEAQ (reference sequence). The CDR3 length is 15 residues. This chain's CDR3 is CASSQQGTTNEKLFF. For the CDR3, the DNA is TGTGCCAGCAGTCAACAGGGAACAACTAATGAAAAACTGTTTTTT.

CDR3 nucleotide sequence: TGTGCCAGCAGTTTCTCAGATTCACCCCTCCACTTT. It codes for CASSFSDSPLHF. The chain has TRBV12-3 or TRBV12-4 and TRBJ1-6; D gene uncertain. This CDR3 is 12 amino acids long. The V end lost 3 bases, the J end lost 8 bases, and 5 bases lay between the germline ends.

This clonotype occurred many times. CDR3 region: CAWRYTGELFF. The CDR3 coding sequence is TGTGCCTGGAGATACACCGGGGAGCTGTTTTTT. The V and J genes are TRBV30 and TRBJ2-2; unclear D gene. Germline-derived CDR1 and CDR2 are GTSNPN and SVGIG (reference sequence). Trimming took off 3 bases at V and 3 bases at J, with 2 bases between the two ends. CDR3 length: 11 amino acids.

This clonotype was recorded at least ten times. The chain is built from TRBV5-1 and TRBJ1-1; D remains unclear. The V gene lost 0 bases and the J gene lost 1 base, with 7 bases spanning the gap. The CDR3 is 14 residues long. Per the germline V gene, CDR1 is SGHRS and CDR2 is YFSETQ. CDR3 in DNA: TGCGCCAGCAGCTTGGGGGCCGCGAACACTGAAGCTTTCTTT. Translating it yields CASSLGAANTEAFF.

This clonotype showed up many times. The CDR3 nucleotides are TGTGCCAGCTCACCGGGGGAGACCCGCGAGCAGTACTTC. This gives the protein CASSPGETREQYF. J is TRBJ2-7 and V is TRBV18, with D perhaps given as TRBD1 or TRBD2 (5 bases each). Deletions cut 3 bases from V and 6 bases from J, with 12 bases between. The CDR3 is made up of 13 amino acids. Germline V gene sequence: CDR1 KGHSH, CDR2 LQKENI.

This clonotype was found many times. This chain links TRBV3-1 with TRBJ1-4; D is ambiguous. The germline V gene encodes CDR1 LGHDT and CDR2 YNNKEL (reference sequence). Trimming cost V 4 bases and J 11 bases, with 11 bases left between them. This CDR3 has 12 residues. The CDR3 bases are TGTGCCAGCAGCCCCACAAGTGCGAAACTGTTTTTT. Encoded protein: CASSPTSAKLFF.

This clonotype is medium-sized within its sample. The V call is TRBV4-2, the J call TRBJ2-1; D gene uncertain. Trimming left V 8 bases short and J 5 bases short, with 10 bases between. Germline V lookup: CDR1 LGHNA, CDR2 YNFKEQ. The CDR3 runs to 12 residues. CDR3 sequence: CASSVAHNEQFF. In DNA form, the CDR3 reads TGTGCCAGCTCCGTGGCCCACAATGAGCAGTTCTTC.

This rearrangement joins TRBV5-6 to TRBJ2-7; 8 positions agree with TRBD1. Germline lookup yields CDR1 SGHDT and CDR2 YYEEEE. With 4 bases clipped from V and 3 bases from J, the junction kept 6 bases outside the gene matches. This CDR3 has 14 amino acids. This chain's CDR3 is CASSGGTGFYEQYF. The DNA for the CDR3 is TGTGCCAGCAGCGGCGGGACAGGTTTCTACGAGCAGTACTTC.

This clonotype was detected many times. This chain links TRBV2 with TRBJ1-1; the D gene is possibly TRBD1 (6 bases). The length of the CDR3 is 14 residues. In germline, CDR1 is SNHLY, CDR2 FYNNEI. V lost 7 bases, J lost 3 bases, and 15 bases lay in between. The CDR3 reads CASKSTGLDTEAFF. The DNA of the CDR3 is TGTGCCAGCAAATCGACAGGACTGGACACTGAAGCTTTCTTT.

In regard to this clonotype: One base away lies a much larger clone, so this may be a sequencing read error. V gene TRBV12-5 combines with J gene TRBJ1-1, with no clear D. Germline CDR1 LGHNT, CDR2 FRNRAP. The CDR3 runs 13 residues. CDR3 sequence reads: CASGVRENTKAFF. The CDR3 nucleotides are TGTGCTAGTGGTGTCAGAGAGAACACTAAAGCTTTCTTT.

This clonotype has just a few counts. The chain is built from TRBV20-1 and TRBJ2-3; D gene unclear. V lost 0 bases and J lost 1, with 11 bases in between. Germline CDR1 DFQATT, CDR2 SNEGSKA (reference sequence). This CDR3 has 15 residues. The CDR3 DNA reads TGCAGTGCTAGAGATCCTAATGGGGGCACAGATACGCAGTATTTT. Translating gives CSARDPNGGTDTQYF.

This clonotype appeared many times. The CDR3 loop is CASSAGPRQDTGELFF. CDR3 coding DNA: TGTGCCAGCAGCGCCGGGCCCAGACAAGACACCGGGGAGCTGTTTTTT. This chain links TRBV9 with TRBJ2-2; no reliable D call. The germline CDR1 and CDR2 sequences are SGDLS and YYNGEE. CDR3 size: 16 residues. The V end lost 3 bases, the J end lost 3 bases, and 15 bases lay between the germline ends. The complete variable domain, with remaining parts taken from reference TRBV9 and TRBJ2-2, reads DSGVTQTPKHLITATGQRVTLRCSPRSGDLSVYWYQQSLDQGLQFLIQYYNGEERAKGNILERFSAQQFPDLHSELNLSSLELGDSALYFCASSAGPRQDTGELFFGEGSRLTVL.

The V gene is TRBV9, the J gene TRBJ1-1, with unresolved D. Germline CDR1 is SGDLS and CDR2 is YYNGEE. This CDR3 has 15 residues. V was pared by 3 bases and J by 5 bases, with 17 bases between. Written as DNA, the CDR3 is TGTGCCAGCAGCGAAGGAGATCCGACGGGGACTGAAGCTTTCTTT. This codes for CASSEGDPTGTEAFF.

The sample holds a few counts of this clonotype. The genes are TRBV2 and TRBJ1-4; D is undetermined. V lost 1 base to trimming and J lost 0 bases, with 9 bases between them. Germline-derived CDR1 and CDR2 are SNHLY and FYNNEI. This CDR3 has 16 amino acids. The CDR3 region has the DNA TGTGCCAGCAGTGAAGACTCAACAGCAACTAATGAAAAACTGTTTTTT. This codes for CASSEDSTATNEKLFF.

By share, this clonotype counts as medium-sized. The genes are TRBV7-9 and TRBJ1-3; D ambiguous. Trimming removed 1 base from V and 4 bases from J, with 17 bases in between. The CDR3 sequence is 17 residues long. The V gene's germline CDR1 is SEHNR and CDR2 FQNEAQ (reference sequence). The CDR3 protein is CASSLELVRALGNTIYF. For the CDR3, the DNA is TGTGCCAGCAGCTTAGAGTTGGTCAGAGCTCTAGGAAACACCATATATTTT.